This TCR beta chain is from a study of blood T cell repertoires in COVID-19. Overall study: From the United States, Italy and Spain came samples of acute and convalescent COVID-19.

As processed by the authors: From reference gene primer amplification, estimates of nucleated cell counts were derived. Clones were sequenced by immunoSEQ multiplex PCR, and TCRdb holds only the in-frame ones, with some missing. D and trimming were read from the DNA, whereas the V and J calls and clone size are those reported in that table. The repertoire holds 150,000 to 200,000 clones, 70% to 90% seen once, with around 9.9% in the top ten. Trimming stripped 5 bases from V and 5 bases from J, with 18 bases between. The V gene's germline CDR1 is MGHRA and CDR2 YSYEKL. This CDR3 is built from 15 residues.

The source of this sequence is a woman aged 60-75 years with COVID-19, enrolled during active disease. The sequencing input was peripheral blood. The gene calls are TRBV4-1 and TRBJ1-1, with D perhaps TRBD1 (6 bases). The CDR3 loop is CASSTYTGLDTEAFF. The CDR3 DNA reads TGCGCCAGCAGCACCTATACAGGGCTCGATACTGAAGCTTTCTTT.